These 8 T cell receptor beta chains were sequenced from one sample in a study of control samples from healthy donors and cancer patients. Libraries were prepared by immunoSEQ multiplex PCR; TCRdb keeps only in-frame clonotypes and omits some of them. The sample records roughly 220,000 clones, about 95% being singletons. Input material: blood. The origin of the receptors is a man aged 45-60 years in good health.

This chain joins TRBV28 and TRBJ1-2; 7 nucleotides line up with TRBD1. The CDR3 is 14 amino acids. Germline-derived CDR1 and CDR2 are MDHEN and SYDVKM. With 3 bases clipped from V and 8 bases from J, the junction kept 9 bases outside the gene matches. CDR3 sequence: CASSFGDRKEGYTF. In DNA, the CDR3 is TGTGCCAGCAGTTTCGGGGACAGAAAGGAGGGCTACACCTTC.

The genes are TRBV6-5 and TRBJ1-6, with 7 bases identical to TRBD1. Germline CDR1 is MNHEY and CDR2 is SVGAGI. This CDR3 comprises 16 residues. The V and J ends lost 4 bases and 6 bases, in that order; junction bases with no gene match: 9. CDR3 sequence reads: CASSSYRTGRNSPLHF. The CDR3 DNA reads TGTGCCAGCAGTTCCTATCGGACAGGCCGTAATTCACCCCTCCACTTT.

V usage is TRBV5-1 and J usage is TRBJ2-6, with D possibly called TRBD1 or TRBD2 (5 bases each). Germline-derived CDR1 and CDR2 are SGHRS and YFSETQ. There are 15 residues in the CDR3. V dropped 5 bases and J dropped 2 bases, with 11 bases sitting between them. As DNA, the CDR3 is TGCGCCAGCAGACGGGGCTCCGCTGGGGCCAACGTCCTGACTTTC. Translated: CASRRGSAGANVLTF.

This clone was found once. The J gene is TRBJ2-5, the V gene TRBV28; 12 nucleotides match TRBD2. This CDR3 contains 13 residues. The germline V gene has CDR1 MDHEN and CDR2 SYDVKM. After removal of 6 bases from V and 7 bases from J, the junction contained 3 bases not matched to a gene. The CDR3 DNA is TGTGCCAGCAGGACGGGACTAGCGGGGACCCAGTACTTC. Translation gives CASRTGLAGTQYF.

The chain uses TRBV5-1 and TRBJ1-1; the D is unclear. Germline V gene lookup returns CDR1 SGHRS and CDR2 YFSETQ. This CDR3 has 15 amino acids. V dropped 0 bases and J dropped 1 base, with 10 bases sitting between them. In nucleotides, the CDR3 is TGCGCCAGCAGCTTGGAGGGTCCCGGGAACACTGAAGCTTTCTTT. This translates into CASSLEGPGNTEAFF.

The genes are TRBV29-1 and TRBJ2-7; TRBD2 matches 7 bases. The V gene's germline CDR1 is SQVTM and CDR2 ANQGSEA. This CDR3 has 14 residues. Trimming took 4 bases from V and 0 from J; bases not matched to a gene: 6. Written as DNA, the CDR3 is TGCAGCGTTGCCGTGGGGGGGAGCTCCTACGAGCAGTACTTC. Amino acids: CSVAVGGSSYEQYF.

This clone was detected once. The chain joins TRBV7-2 to TRBJ1-6, with TRBD1 matching over 9 bases. Unmatched junction bases numbered 13, after V lost 5 bases and J lost 11 bases. This CDR3 contains 16 residues. Looked up from germline, CDR1 is SGHTA and CDR2 is FQGNSA. Here the CDR3 DNA reads TGTGCCAGCAGCCAACGACCGGGACAGGGTGTTCCACCCCTCCACTTT. Protein product: CASSQRPGQGVPPLHF. Combining the CDR3 with reference TRBV7-2 and TRBJ1-6 gives the whole variable domain GAGVSQSPSNKVTEKGKDVELRCDPISGHTALYWYRQSLGQGLEFLIYFQGNSAPDKSGLPSDRFSAERTGGSVSTLTIQRTQQEDSAVYLCASSQRPGQGVPPLHFGNGTRLTVT.

The chain combines TRBV9 with TRBJ1-1; D is uncertain. There are 14 residues in the CDR3. CDR1 and CDR2 from the germline V gene are SGDLS and YYNGEE. V shed 0 bases and J shed 0 bases, with 6 bases lying between them. CDR3 nucleotides: TGTGCCAGCAGCGTAGACATAATGAACACTGAAGCTTTCTTT. Its translation is CASSVDIMNTEAFF.